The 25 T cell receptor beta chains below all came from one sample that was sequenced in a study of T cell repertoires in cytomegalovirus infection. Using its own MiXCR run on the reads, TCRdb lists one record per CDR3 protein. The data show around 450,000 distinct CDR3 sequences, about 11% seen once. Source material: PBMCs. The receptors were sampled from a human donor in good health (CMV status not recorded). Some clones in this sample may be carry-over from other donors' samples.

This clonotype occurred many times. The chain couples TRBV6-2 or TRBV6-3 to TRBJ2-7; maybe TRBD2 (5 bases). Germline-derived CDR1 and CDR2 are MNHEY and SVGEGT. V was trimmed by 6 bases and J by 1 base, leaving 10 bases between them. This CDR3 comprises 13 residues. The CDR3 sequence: CASSRTESYEQYF. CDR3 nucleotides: TGTGCCAGCAGCCGGACTGAATCCTACGAGCAGTACTTC.

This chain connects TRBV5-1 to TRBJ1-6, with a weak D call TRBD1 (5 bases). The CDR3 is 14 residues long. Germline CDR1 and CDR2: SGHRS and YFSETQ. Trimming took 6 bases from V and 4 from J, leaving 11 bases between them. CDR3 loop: CASTEQGYNSPLHF. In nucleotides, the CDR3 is TGCGCCAGCACCGAGCAGGGTTATAATTCACCCCTCCACTTT.

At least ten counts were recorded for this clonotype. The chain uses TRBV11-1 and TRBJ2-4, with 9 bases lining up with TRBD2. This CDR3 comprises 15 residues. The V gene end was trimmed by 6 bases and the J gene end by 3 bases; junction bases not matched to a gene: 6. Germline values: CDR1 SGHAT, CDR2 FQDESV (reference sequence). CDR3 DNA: TGTGCCAGCAGATCCCTAGCGGGGAGCAAAAACATTCAGTACTTC. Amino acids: CASRSLAGSKNIQYF.

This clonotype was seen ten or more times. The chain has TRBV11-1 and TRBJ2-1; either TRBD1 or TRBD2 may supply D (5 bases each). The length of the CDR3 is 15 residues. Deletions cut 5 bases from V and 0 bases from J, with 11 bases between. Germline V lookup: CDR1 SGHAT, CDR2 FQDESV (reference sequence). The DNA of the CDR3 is TGTGCCAGCAGCCTTTGGGGGAACTCCTACAATGAGCAGTTCTTC. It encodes CASSLWGNSYNEQFF.

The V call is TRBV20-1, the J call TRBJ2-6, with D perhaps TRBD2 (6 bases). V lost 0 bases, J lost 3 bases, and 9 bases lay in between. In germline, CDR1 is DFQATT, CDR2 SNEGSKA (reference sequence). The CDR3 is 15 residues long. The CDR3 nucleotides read TGCAGTGCTAGAGATCCGGGGGATGGGGCCAACGTCCTGACTTTC. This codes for CSARDPGDGANVLTF.

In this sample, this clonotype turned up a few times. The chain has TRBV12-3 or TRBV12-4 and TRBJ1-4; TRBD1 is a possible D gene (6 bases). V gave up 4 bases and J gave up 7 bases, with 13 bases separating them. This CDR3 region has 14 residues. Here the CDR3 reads CASSSTGLAEKLFF. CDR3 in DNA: TGTGCCAGCAGTTCGACAGGTCTGGCTGAAAAACTGTTTTTT.

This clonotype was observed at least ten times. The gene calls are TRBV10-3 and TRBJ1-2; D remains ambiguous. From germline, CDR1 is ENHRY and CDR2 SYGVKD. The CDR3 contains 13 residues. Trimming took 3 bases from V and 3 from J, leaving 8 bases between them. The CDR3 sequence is CAISDTSDYGYTF. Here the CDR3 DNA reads TGTGCCATCAGTGACACCTCAGACTATGGCTACACCTTC.

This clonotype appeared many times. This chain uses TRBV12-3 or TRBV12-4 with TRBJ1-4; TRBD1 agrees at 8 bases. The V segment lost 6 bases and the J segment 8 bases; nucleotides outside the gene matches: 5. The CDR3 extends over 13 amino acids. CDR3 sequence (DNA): TGTGCCAGCAGGGGGACAGGCATAGAAAAACTGTTTTTT. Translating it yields CASRGTGIEKLFF.

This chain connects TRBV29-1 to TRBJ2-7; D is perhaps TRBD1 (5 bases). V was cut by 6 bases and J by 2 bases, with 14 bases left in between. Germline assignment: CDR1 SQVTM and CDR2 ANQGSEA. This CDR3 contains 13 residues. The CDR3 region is CSVGDDSAYEQYF. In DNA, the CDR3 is TGCAGCGTGGGTGATGACAGCGCCTACGAGCAGTACTTC.

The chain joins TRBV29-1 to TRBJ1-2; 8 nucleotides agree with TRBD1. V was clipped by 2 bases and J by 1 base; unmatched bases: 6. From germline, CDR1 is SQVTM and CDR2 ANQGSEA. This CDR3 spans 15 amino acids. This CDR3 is CSVELTGVGNYGYTF. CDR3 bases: TGCAGCGTTGAATTGACAGGGGTTGGTAACTATGGCTACACCTTC.

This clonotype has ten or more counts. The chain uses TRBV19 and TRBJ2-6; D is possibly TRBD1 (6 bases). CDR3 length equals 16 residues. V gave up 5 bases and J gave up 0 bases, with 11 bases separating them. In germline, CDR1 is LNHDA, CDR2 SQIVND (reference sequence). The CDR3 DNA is TGTGCCAGTAGTGCCAGGGGCGCCTCTGGGGCCAACGTCCTGACTTTC. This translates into CASSARGASGANVLTF.

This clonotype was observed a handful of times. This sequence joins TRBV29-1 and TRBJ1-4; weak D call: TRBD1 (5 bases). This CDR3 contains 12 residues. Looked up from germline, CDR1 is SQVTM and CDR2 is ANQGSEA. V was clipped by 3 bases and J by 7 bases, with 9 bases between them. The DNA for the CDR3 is TGCAGCGTTGACTCAGGGTTTGAAAAACTGTTTTTT. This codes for CSVDSGFEKLFF.

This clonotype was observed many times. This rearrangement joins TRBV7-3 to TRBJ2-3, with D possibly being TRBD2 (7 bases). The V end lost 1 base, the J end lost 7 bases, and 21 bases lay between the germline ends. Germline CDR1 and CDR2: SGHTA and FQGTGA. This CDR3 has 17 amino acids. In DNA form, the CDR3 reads TGTGCCAGCAGCTTAAGTCTGGGTGGGGGGGCCGGAAATACGCAGTATTTT. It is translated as CASSLSLGGGAGNTQYF.

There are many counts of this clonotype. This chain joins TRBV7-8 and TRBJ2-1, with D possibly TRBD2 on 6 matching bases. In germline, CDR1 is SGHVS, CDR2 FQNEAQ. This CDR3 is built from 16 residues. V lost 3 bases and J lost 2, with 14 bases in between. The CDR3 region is CASSFRRDLTYNEQFF. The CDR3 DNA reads TGTGCCAGCAGCTTTCGGCGGGACCTTACCTACAATGAGCAGTTCTTC.

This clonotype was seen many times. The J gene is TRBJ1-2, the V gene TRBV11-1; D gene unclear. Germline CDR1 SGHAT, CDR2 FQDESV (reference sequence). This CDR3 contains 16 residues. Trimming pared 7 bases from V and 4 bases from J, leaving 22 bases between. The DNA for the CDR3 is TGTGCCAGCACCGACACCGGAGAGACCGACTTCTATGGCTACACCTTC. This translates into CASTDTGETDFYGYTF.

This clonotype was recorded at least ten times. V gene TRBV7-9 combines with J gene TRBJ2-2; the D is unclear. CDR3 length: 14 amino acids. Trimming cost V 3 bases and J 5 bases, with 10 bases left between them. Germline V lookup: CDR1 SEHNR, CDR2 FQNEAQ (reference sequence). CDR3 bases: TGTGCCAGCAGCTTGATCGGAGAGACCGGGGAGCTGTTTTTT. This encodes CASSLIGETGELFF.

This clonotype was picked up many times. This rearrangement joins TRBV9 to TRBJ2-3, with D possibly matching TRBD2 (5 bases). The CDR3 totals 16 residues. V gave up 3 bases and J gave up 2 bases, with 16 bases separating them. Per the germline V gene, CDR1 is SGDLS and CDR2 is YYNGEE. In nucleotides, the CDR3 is TGTGCCAGCAGCGCGCTAGCAGTTGCCAACACAGATACGCAGTATTTT. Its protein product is CASSALAVANTDTQYF.

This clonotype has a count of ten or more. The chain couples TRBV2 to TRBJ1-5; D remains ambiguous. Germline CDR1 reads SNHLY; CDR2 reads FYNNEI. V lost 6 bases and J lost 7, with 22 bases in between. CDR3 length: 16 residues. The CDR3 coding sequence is TGTGCCAGCAGAAAGGGTCAGGCAACCCCCTCCCAGCCCCAGCATTTT. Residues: CASRKGQATPSQPQHF.

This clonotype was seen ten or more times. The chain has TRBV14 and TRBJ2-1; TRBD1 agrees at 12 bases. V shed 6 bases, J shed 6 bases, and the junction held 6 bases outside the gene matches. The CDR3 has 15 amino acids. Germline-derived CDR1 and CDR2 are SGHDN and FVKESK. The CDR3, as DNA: TGTGCCAGCAGTCCGGGACAGGGGGCTCGCAATGAGCAGTTCTTC. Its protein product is CASSPGQGARNEQFF.

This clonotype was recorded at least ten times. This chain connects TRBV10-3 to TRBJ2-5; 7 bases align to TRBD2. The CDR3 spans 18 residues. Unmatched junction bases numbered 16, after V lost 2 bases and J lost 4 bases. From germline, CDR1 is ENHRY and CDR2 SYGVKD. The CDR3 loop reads CAISEPTQPGVAGETQYF. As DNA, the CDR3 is TGTGCCATCAGTGAGCCAACCCAACCGGGGGTAGCGGGAGAGACCCAGTACTTC.

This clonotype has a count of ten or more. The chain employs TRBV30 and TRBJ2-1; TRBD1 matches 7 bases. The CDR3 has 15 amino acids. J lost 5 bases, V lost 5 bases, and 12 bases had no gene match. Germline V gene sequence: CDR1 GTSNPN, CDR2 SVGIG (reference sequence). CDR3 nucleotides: TGTGCCTGGTCTTCAAGTGGGACAGTAAACAATGAGCAGTTCTTC. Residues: CAWSSSGTVNNEQFF.

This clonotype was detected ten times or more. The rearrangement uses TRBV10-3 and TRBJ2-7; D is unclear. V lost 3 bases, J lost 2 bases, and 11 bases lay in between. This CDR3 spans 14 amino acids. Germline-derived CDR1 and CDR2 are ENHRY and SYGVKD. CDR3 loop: CAISEDGSTYEQYF. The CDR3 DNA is TGTGCCATCAGTGAAGACGGGTCAACCTACGAGCAGTACTTC.

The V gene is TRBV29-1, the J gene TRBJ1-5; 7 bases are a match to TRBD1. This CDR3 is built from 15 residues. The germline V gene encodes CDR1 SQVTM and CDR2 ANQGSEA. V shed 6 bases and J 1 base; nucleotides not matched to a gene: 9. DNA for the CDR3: TGCAGCGTCACACTAGGGGGCGGAAGCAATCAGCCCCAGCATTTT. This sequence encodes CSVTLGGGSNQPQHF.

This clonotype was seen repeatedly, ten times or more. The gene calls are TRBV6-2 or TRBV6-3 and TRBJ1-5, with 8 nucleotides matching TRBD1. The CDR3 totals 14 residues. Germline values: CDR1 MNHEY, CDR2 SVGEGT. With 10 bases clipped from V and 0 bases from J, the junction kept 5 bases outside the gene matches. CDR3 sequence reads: CATETGDSNQPQHF. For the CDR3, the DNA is TGTGCCACCGAGACAGGGGATAGCAATCAGCCCCAGCATTTT.

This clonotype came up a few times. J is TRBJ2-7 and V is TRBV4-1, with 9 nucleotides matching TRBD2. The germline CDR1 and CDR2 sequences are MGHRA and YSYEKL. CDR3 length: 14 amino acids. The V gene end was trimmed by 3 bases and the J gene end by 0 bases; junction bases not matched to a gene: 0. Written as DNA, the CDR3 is TGCGCCAGCAGCCAGACTAGCGGCTCCTACGAGCAGTACTTC. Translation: CASSQTSGSYEQYF.